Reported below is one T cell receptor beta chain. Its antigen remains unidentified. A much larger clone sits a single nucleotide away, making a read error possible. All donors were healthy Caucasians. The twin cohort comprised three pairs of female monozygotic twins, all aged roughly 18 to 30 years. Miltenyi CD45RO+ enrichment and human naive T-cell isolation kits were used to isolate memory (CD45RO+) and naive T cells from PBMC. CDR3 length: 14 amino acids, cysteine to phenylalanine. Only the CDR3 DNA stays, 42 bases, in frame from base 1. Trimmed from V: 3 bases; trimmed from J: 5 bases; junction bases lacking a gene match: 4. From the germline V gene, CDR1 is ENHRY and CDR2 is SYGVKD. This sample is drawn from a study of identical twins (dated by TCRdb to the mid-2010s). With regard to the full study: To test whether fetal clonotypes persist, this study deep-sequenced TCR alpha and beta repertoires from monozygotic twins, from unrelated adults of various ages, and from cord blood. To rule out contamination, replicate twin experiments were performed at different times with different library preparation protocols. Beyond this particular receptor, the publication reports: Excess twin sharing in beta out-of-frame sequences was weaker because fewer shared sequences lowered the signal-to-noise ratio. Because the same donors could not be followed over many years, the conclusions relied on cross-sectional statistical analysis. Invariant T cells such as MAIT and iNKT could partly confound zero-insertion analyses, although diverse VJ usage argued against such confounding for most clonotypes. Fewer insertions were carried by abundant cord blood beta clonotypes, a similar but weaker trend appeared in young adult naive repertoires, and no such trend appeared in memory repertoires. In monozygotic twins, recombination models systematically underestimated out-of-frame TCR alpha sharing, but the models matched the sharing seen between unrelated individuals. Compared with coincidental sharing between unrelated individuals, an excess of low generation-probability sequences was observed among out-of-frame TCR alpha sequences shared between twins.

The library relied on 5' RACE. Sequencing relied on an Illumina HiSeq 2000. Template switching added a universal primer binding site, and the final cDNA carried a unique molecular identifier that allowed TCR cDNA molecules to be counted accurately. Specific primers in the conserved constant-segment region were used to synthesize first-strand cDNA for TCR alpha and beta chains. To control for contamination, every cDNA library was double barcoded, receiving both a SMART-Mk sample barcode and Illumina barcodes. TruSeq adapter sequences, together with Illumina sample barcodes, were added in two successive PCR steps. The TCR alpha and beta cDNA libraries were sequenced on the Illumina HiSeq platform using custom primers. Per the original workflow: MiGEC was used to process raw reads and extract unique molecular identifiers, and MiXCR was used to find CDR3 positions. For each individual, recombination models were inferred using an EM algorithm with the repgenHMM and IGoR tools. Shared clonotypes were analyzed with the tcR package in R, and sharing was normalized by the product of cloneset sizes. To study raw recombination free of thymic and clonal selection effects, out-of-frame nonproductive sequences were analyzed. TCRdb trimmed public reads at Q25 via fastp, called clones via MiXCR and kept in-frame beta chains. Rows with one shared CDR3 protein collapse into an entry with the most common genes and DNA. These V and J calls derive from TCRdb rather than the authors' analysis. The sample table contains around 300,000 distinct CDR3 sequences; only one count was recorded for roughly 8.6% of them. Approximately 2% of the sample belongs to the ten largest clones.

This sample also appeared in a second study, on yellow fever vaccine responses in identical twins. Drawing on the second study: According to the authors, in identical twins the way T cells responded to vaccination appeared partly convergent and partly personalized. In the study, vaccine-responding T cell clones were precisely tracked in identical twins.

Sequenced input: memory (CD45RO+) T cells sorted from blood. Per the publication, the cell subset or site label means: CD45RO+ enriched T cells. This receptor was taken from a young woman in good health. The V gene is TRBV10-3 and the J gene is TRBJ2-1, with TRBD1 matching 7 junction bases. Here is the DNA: TGTGCCATCAGTGAAGGGACAGAGAACAATGAGCAGTTCTTC. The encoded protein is CAISEGTENNEQFF.